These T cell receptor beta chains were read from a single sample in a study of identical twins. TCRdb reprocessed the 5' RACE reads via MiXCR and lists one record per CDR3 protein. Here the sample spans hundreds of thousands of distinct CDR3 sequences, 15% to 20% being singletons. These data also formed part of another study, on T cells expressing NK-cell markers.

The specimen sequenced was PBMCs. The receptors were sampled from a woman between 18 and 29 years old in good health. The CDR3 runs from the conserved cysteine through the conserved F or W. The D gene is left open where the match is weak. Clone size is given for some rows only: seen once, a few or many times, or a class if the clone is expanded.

TGTGCCAGCAGCGGGGCGGGGATGGAGACCCAGTACTTC	CASSGAGMETQYF	TRBV12-3/TRBV12-4	TRBJ2-5	NA	NA
TGTGCCAGCTCACCCGGGACTCCCATTAACTATGGCTACACCTTC	CASSPGTPINYGYTF	TRBV18	TRBJ1-2	NA	few
TGCAGTGCTAGAGTTAAAAATCAGCCCCAGCATTTT	CSARVKNQPQHF	TRBV20-1	TRBJ1-5	NA	few
TGTGCCAGCAAGGCAGGGGGCTTCGGGGAGCTGTTTTTT	CASKAGGFGELFF	TRBV27	TRBJ2-2	TRBD1	many
TGTGCCAGCAGCTTACTGGACCCTTCTTATTCACCCCTCCACTTT	CASSLLDPSYSPLHF	TRBV7-2	TRBJ1-6	NA	few
TGCAGTGCTCGCTATACAGGGGGTCGGGCAGATACGCAGTATTTT	CSARYTGGRADTQYF	TRBV20-1	TRBJ2-3	TRBD1	few
TGCAGCGGCGGACAGGGGGAGAGGGAGCAGTACTTC	CSGGQGEREQYF	TRBV29-1	TRBJ2-7	TRBD1	NA
TGTGCCAGCAGTTACTCTTATGGTGGGGCCAACGTCCTGACTTTC	CASSYSYGGANVLTF	TRBV6-5	TRBJ2-6	NA	many
TGCAGTGCCGAAGCAGTTTGGAACACTGAAGCTTTCTTT	CSAEAVWNTEAFF	TRBV20-1	TRBJ1-1	NA	NA
TGCGCCAGCAGCTTCGGGCGGGGGGCCGACTACGAGCAGTACTTC	CASSFGRGADYEQYF	TRBV5-1	TRBJ2-7	TRBD2	NA
TGCGCCAGCAGCCGGATCGGGACTTTTAATGAGCAGTTCTTC	CASSRIGTFNEQFF	TRBV4-1	TRBJ2-1	NA	few
TGCAGTGCTACTTTAGTACAAGAGACCCAGTACTTC	CSATLVQETQYF	TRBV20-1	TRBJ2-5	NA	few
TGTGCCAGCAGCGACGGATCTACAGGGGGTAGCACAGATACGCAGTATTTT	CASSDGSTGGSTDTQYF	TRBV9	TRBJ2-3	TRBD1	NA
TGTGCCAGCAGTTGGGGGGGGTCAGATACGCAGTATTTT	CASSWGGSDTQYF	TRBV27	TRBJ2-3	TRBD2	many
TGTGCCAGCAGTGAGAGCCCGGGACTAGCGGGAGACACAGATACGCAGTATTTT	CASSESPGLAGDTDTQYF	TRBV2	TRBJ2-3	TRBD2	NA
TGTGCCAGCAGCTTAGGGGGCGCCGGGGGAGAGACCCAGTACTTC	CASSLGGAGGETQYF	TRBV7-2	TRBJ2-5	NA	few
TGCGCCAGCAGCTTTACACCGGGACAGAGTCAGTTCTTC	CASSFTPGQSQFF	TRBV5-1	TRBJ2-1	TRBD1	NA
TGTGCCAGCAGTGGACAGTTCAATGAAAAACTGTTTTTT	CASSGQFNEKLFF	TRBV2	TRBJ1-4	NA	NA
TGTGCCAGCAGTAACAGGGCAATAAGGGGAGATACGCAGTATTTT	CASSNRAIRGDTQYF	TRBV12-3/TRBV12-4	TRBJ2-3	NA	many
TGCGCCAGCAGCTTGGCATTATTGACAGGTGATGGTCCAGGCGAAAAACTGTTTTTT	CASSLALLTGDGPGEKLFF	TRBV5-1	TRBJ1-4	NA	many
TGTGCCAGCAGTTTCAGGGGGCTGCGAGGCTACACCTTC	CASSFRGLRGYTF	TRBV12-3/TRBV12-4	TRBJ1-2	TRBD1	NA
TGTGCCAGCAGTGTCGGACGGGGGAACACTGAAGCTTTCTTT	CASSVGRGNTEAFF	TRBV12-3/TRBV12-4	TRBJ1-1	NA	many
TGCAGTGCTAGATTAAACGGGAACCGCGATGAGCAGTTCTTC	CSARLNGNRDEQFF	TRBV20-1	TRBJ2-1	NA	NA
TGTGCCAGCAGCTTATCTTCGAGCGGATCGGGCAAAAACATTCAGTACTTC	CASSLSSSGSGKNIQYF	TRBV7-2	TRBJ2-4	NA	NA
TGTGCCATAAAGCGGGACACGGAATACAATGAGCAGTTCTTC	CAIKRDTEYNEQFF	TRBV10-3	TRBJ2-1	NA	few
TGTGCCACCAGGAATCCGAACACCGGGGAGCTGTTTTTT	CATRNPNTGELFF	TRBV24-1	TRBJ2-2	NA	many
TGCAGCGTGACACTAAACACTGAAGCTTTCTTT	CSVTLNTEAFF	TRBV20-1	TRBJ1-1	NA	NA
TGTGCCAGCAGCTTAGTTTCTCCCCCAGGAGAGACCCAGTACTTC	CASSLVSPPGETQYF	TRBV7-7	TRBJ2-5	NA	NA
TGTGCCAGCAGCCAAGATCGTGGAGGGAATAGCGGTCCTAAGAACACCGGGGAGCTGTTTTTT	CASSQDRGGNSGPKNTGELFF	TRBV3-1	TRBJ2-2	NA	NA
TGTGCCAGCTCACCAGTCCAGGGTGGGAAGTATGGCTACACCTTC	CASSPVQGGKYGYTF	TRBV18	TRBJ1-2	NA	few
TGCAGTGCTACGTCCAGACCTAGCAATCAGCCCCAGCATTTT	CSATSRPSNQPQHF	TRBV20-1	TRBJ1-5	NA	NA
TGTGCCAGCAGAGCCGGACTAGCGGGGCCCACAGATACGCAGTATTTT	CASRAGLAGPTDTQYF	TRBV7-9	TRBJ2-3	TRBD2	few
TGTGCCAGCAGTTTTAGCGGGAGAGCAGATACGCAGTATTTT	CASSFSGRADTQYF	TRBV7-9	TRBJ2-3	TRBD2	few
TGTGCCAGCACCCCCGGGGGGGGGAACACTGAAGCTTTCTTT	CASTPGGGNTEAFF	TRBV6-1	TRBJ1-1	NA	few
TGTGCCAGCAGCTTAAGGGGACCCCCTTCACCCCTCCACTTT	CASSLRGPPSPLHF	TRBV7-3	TRBJ1-6	NA	NA
TGTGCCAGCGGCCTCGGGCCTAGCGCCGGGGAGCTGTTTTTT	CASGLGPSAGELFF	TRBV5-5	TRBJ2-2	NA	once
TGTGCCAGCAGCCAAGAAGGATATGAGCAGTTCTTC	CASSQEGYEQFF	TRBV3-1	TRBJ2-1	NA	NA
TGTGCCAGCAGCCGGGACAGGATTTTCTATGAGCAGTTCTTC	CASSRDRIFYEQFF	TRBV27	TRBJ2-1	TRBD1	NA
TGCAGTGCTAGGTCGGGAAGCGGGAGTGACTACGAGCAGTACTTC	CSARSGSGSDYEQYF	TRBV20-1	TRBJ2-7	TRBD2	NA
TGCAGTGCTAGAACCACGGGGAAGACCCAGTACTTC	CSARTTGKTQYF	TRBV20-1	TRBJ2-5	NA	NA
TGTGCCACCAGCAGAGATCAAACGGGGACCTACGAGCAGTACTTC	CATSRDQTGTYEQYF	TRBV15	TRBJ2-7	NA	few
TGTGCCAGCAGCTTAGCATCCCCTGCCAGTGAGCAGTTCTTC	CASSLASPASEQFF	TRBV7-2	TRBJ2-1	NA	few
TGCGCCAGCAGCCAAGACACTAGCGGGAGGGCCGGAGAGCAGTTCTTC	CASSQDTSGRAGEQFF	TRBV4-3	TRBJ2-1	TRBD2	few
TGCAGCGCAAAGACTGGGCGCTCCTACAATGAGCAGTTCTTC	CSAKTGRSYNEQFF	TRBV20-1	TRBJ2-1	NA	few
TGTGCCAGCAGCTTCTATAGTCGGAACAATGAGCAGTTCTTC	CASSFYSRNNEQFF	TRBV13	TRBJ2-1	NA	few
TGTGCCAGCAGCCTGGACAGATCGGCTTCCTTT	CASSLDRSASF	TRBV7-2	TRBJ1-1	NA	few
TGCGCCAGCAGTCAGTCTGGGAGTCAGCCCCAGCATTTT	CASSQSGSQPQHF	TRBV5-1	TRBJ1-5	NA	few
TGCAGTGCTACAGGACTAGCGGGAGCTCGGAGCTCCTACGAGCAGTACTTC	CSATGLAGARSSYEQYF	TRBV20-1	TRBJ2-7	TRBD2	NA
TGTGCCAGCAGTGCCCCCGACAGGGGGGAGCAGTTCTTC	CASSAPDRGEQFF	TRBV6-4	TRBJ2-1	TRBD1	NA
TGTGCCAGCAGCCCTCGGCGGGGTACCTACAATGAGCAGTTCTTC	CASSPRRGTYNEQFF	TRBV11-2	TRBJ2-1	NA	few
TGCGCCAGCAGCTTGGGTGACAGGGGTCGGGAGCAGTTCTTC	CASSLGDRGREQFF	TRBV5-1	TRBJ2-1	TRBD1	NA
TGCGCCAGCTGCCGGGCTAGCGGGGGTTTTGAGCAGTACTTC	CASCRASGGFEQYF	TRBV5-1	TRBJ2-7	TRBD2	NA
TGTGCCAGCAGTTTATCCAGTGGCCTAGGGGTCTACGAGCAGTACTTC	CASSLSSGLGVYEQYF	TRBV27	TRBJ2-7	NA	NA
TGTGCCAGCAGCTCCTCAGGGGCGAGCTCCTACGAGCAGTACTTC	CASSSSGASSYEQYF	TRBV7-9	TRBJ2-7	NA	NA
TGTGCCAGCAGCCACATTGGGAGAACTTACAATGAGCAGTTCTTC	CASSHIGRTYNEQFF	TRBV14	TRBJ2-1	NA	few